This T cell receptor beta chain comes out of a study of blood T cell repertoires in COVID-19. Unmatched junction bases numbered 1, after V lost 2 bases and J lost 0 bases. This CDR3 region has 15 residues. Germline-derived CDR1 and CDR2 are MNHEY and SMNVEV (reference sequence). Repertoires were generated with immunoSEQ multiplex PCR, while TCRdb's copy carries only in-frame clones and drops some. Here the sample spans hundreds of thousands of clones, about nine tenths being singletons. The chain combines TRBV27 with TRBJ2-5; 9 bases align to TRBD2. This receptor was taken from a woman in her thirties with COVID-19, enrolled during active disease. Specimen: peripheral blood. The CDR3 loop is CASSLAGGNQETQYF. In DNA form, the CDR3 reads TGTGCCAGCAGTTTAGCGGGGGGGAACCAAGAGACCCAGTACTTC.